The present entry profiles one TCR beta chain with its context. A read error may produce the germline difference seen at one junction end. In TCRdb, the PCR reads were re-called with MiXCR into one record per CDR3 protein. The sample shows some 90,000 distinct CDR3 sequences, about half of them seen only once. The data are from a study of CDR3 diversity in severe acne. CDR3 length equals 11 residues. CDR1 is SGHRS and CDR2 is YFSETQ in the germline V gene. The sequencing sample was made of blood. This TCR was sampled from a male donor in good health, serving as a control. The chain carries TRBV5-1 and TRBJ1-1; D is uncertain. The CDR3 DNA sequence: TGCGCCAGCAACTTGGGAGGGGAAGCTTTCTTT. Its translation: CASNLGGEAFF. Drawing the rest from reference TRBV5-1 and TRBJ1-1, the complete variable domain is KAGVTQTPRYLIKTRGQQVTLSCSPISGHRSVSWYQQTPGQGLQFLFEYFSETQRNKGNFPGRFSGRQFSNSRSEMNVSTLELGDSALYLCASNLGGEAFFGQGTRLTVV.